The entry below describes one T cell receptor beta chain. The data were obtained in a study of blood T cell repertoires in COVID-19. Repertoires were generated with immunoSEQ multiplex PCR, while TCRdb's copy carries only in-frame clones and drops some. Here the sample spans 300,000 or so clones, 85% to 90% being singletons. The sequenced sample was peripheral blood. The sequence was obtained from a woman in her thirties or forties with acute or convalescent COVID-19.

Here the CDR3 reads CSVNAPGIGVLGTF. For the CDR3, the DNA is TGCAGCGTGAATGCCCCGGGGATTGGAGTTCTCGGCACCTTC. This chain connects TRBV29-1 to TRBJ1-2; D call uncertain. Germline V CDR1 and CDR2: SQVTM, ANQGSEA. The CDR3 runs to 14 residues. The V end lost 6 bases, the J end lost 13 bases, and 27 bases lay between the germline ends.